The sequence of this T cell receptor (beta chain) was determined in a study of T cell repertoires in cytomegalovirus infection (dated by TCRdb to about 2019). Study-wide context: Donor HLA type was relevant to the analysis, as public TCR beta signatures indicated carriage of CMV infection together with the matching HLA type. Summary of the overall study and its limitations: The ex vivo response was dominated by HLA-C-restricted CMV-specific TCR beta clonotypes, and the single most frequent clonotype in two of eight donors was supplied by these HLA-C-restricted clonotypes. Cumulative frequency of public TCR beta family members discriminated carriers of CMV infection plus the relevant HLA type in this cohort and an independent approximately 370-donor cohort.

Sequencing took place on an Illumina HiSeq 1500. The raw public reads went through TCRdb reprocessing: fastp at Q25, MiXCR clone calling, in-frame beta chains kept. Rows are unified per CDR3 protein, each entry keeping the most common DNA and genes. For this sample the table gives approximately 150,000 distinct CDR3 sequences, of which about 6.5% were detected only once. The ten largest clonotypes hold roughly 17% of the sample. Many counts were recorded for this clonotype. What antigen it recognizes has not been identified. Base quality data are lacking; no much larger clone is found one base away. Sequenced input: PBMCs. The TCR originated in a human donor in good health (CMV status not recorded). Some clones in this sample may be carry-over from other donors' samples.

This receptor has the CDR3 CASSSDVGADTQYF. The DNA sequence is TGTGCCAGCAGCTCGGATGTAGGCGCAGATACGCAGTATTTT. The chain joins TRBV7-3 to TRBJ2-3, with no D gene named confidently. Relative to germline, V is 4 bases shorter and J is 4 bases shorter, with 12 bases between their ends. The CDR3 runs 14 amino acids, cysteine and phenylalanine included. CDR3 DNA only is kept here, 42 bases in frame from base 1. Via the germline V gene, CDR1 is SGHTA and CDR2 FQGTGA.